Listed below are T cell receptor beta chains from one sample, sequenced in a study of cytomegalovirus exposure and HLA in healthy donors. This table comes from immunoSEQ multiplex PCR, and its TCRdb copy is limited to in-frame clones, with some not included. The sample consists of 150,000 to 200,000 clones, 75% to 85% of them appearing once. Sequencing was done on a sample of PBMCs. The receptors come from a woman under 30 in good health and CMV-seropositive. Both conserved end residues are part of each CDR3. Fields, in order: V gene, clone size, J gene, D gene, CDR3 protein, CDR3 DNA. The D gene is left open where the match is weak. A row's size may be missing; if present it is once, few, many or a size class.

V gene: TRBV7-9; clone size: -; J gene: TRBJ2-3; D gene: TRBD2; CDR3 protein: CASSLFLTSGGADTQYF; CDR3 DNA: TGTGCCAGCAGCCTTTTTCTTACTAGCGGGGGGGCGGATACGCAGTATTTT
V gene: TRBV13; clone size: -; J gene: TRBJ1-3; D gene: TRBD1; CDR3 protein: CASSSQPLTGPGNTIYF; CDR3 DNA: TGTGCCAGCAGCTCCCAACCATTGACAGGGCCTGGAAACACCATATATTTT
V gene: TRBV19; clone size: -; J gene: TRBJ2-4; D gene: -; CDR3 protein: CASSPGQTLAKNIQYF; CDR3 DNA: TGTGCCAGTAGCCCCGGACAGACCCTAGCCAAAAACATTCAGTACTTC
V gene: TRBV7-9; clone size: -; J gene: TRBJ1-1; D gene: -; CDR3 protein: CASSFGGRTEAFF; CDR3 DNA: TGTGCCAGCAGCTTCGGGGGAAGGACTGAAGCTTTCTTT
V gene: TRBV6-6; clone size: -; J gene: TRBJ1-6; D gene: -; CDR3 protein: CASSPRSPLHF; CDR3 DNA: TGTGCCAGCAGTCCTCGGTCACCCCTCCACTTT
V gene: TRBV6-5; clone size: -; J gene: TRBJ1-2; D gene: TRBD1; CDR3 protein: CASSPRTGLDGYTF; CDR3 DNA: TGTGCCAGCAGTCCTCGGACAGGTTTGGATGGCTACACCTTC
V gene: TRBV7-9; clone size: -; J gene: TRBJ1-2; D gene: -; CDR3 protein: CASSEPTASYYGYTF; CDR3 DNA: TGTGCCAGCAGCGAACCGACAGCCTCCTACTATGGCTACACCTTC
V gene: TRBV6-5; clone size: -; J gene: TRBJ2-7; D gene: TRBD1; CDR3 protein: CASTSGQGREQYF; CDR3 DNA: TGTGCCAGCACCTCCGGACAGGGCCGCGAGCAGTACTTC
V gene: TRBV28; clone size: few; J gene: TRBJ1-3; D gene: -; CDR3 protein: CASSQSLVGNTIYF; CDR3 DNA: TGTGCCAGCAGCCAAAGCCTTGTCGGAAACACCATATATTTT
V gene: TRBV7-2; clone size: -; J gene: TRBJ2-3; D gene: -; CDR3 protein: CASSLTAGRGTDTQYF; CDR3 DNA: TGTGCCAGCAGCTTAACGGCGGGGCGGGGCACAGATACGCAGTATTTT
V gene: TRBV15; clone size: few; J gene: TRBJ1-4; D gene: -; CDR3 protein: CATSRDHGGGEKLFF; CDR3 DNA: TGTGCCACCAGCAGAGATCACGGGGGGGGAGAAAAACTGTTTTTT
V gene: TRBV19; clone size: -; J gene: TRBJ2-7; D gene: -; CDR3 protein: CASSVQGSYEQYF; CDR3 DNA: TGTGCCAGTAGCGTCCAGGGCTCCTACGAGCAGTACTTC
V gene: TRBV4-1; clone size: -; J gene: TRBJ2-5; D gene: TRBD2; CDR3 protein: CASSQIRLAGAQETQYF; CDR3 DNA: TGCGCCAGCAGCCAAATTCGACTAGCGGGGGCCCAAGAGACCCAGTACTTC
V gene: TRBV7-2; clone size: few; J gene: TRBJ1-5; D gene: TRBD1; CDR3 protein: CASSLAVAGGQPQHF; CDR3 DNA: TGTGCCAGCAGCTTAGCTGTGGCAGGGGGCCAGCCCCAGCATTTT
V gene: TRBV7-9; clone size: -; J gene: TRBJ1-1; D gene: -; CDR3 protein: CASSRDTRALLNTEAFF; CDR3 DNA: TGTGCCAGCAGCCGGGACACTAGAGCATTGTTGAACACTGAAGCTTTCTTT
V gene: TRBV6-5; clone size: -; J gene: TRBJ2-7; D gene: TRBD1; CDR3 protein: CASSWQGASYEQYF; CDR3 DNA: TGTGCCAGCAGTTGGCAGGGGGCCTCCTACGAGCAGTACTTC
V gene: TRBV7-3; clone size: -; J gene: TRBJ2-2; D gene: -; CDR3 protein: CASSPGLSGELFF; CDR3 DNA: TGTGCCAGCAGCCCGGGACTCTCCGGGGAGCTGTTTTTT
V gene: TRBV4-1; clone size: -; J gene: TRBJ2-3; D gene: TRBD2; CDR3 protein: CASSQVGRGGTSTDTQYF; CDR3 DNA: TGCGCCAGCAGCCAAGTAGGGCGGGGGGGCACCAGCACAGATACGCAGTATTTT
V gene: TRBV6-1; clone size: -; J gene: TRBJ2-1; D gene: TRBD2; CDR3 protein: CASSVGLAGGNEQFF; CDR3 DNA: TGTGCCAGCAGTGTGGGACTAGCGGGTGGGAATGAGCAGTTCTTC
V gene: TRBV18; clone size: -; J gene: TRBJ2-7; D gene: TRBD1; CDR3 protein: CASSPSDRNYEQYF; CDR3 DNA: TGTGCCAGCTCACCATCGGACAGGAACTACGAGCAGTACTTC
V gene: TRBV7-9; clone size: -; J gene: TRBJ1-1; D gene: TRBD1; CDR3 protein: CASSINLGTGGTEAFF; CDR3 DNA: TGTGCCAGCAGCATAAACCTGGGGACAGGGGGAACTGAAGCTTTCTTT
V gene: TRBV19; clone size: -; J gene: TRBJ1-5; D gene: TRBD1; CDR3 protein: CASRDRGGRHSNQPQHF; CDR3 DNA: TGTGCCAGTAGGGACAGGGGAGGTCGGCATAGCAATCAGCCCCAGCATTTT
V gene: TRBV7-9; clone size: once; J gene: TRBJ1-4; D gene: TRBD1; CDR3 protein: CASGKTGLNEKLFF; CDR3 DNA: TGTGCCAGCGGCAAGACAGGGCTTAATGAAAAACTGTTTTTT
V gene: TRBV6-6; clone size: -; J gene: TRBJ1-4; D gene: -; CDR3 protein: CASSNTGTSNEKLFF; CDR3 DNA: TGTGCCAGCAGTAATACCGGGACAAGCAATGAAAAACTGTTTTTT
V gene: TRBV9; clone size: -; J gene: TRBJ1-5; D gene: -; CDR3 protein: CASSVDPRQPQHF; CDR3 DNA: TGTGCCAGCAGCGTAGACCCGAGGCAGCCCCAGCATTTT
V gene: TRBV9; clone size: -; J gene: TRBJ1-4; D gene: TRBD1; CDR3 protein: CASSGEGQDLNEKLFF; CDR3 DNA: TGTGCCAGCAGCGGGGAGGGACAGGACCTGAATGAAAAACTGTTTTTT
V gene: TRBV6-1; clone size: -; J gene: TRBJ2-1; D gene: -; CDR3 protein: CASSEIRGSGNEQFF; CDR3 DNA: TGTGCCAGCAGTGAAATCCGCGGTAGCGGCAATGAGCAGTTCTTC
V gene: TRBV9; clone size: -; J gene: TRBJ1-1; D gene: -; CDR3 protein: CASSRNPYRLTEAFF; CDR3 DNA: TGTGCCAGCAGCCGAAACCCTTACAGGCTCACTGAAGCTTTCTTT
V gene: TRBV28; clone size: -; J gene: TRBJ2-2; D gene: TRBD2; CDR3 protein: CASNLAGRSGELFF; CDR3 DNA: TGTGCCAGCAACTTAGCGGGTCGCAGCGGGGAGCTGTTTTTT
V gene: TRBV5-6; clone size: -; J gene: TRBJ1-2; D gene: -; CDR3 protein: CASSGDTGGINYGYTF; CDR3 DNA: TGTGCCAGCAGCGGGGACACCGGGGGGATTAACTATGGCTACACCTTC
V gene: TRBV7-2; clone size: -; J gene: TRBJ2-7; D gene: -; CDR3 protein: CASSLGSAGPVYSYEQYF; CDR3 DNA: TGTGCCAGCAGCTTAGGTTCGGCAGGGCCCGTATATTCCTACGAGCAGTACTTC
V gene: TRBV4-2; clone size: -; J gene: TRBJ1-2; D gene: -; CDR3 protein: CASSRSTTGPAGYTF; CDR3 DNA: TGTGCCAGCAGCCGATCCACGACAGGACCCGCCGGCTACACCTTC
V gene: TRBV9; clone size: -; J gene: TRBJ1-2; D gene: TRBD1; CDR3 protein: CASSVTGQEVRYGYTF; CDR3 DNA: TGTGCCAGCAGCGTGACAGGGCAGGAGGTTCGGTATGGCTACACCTTC